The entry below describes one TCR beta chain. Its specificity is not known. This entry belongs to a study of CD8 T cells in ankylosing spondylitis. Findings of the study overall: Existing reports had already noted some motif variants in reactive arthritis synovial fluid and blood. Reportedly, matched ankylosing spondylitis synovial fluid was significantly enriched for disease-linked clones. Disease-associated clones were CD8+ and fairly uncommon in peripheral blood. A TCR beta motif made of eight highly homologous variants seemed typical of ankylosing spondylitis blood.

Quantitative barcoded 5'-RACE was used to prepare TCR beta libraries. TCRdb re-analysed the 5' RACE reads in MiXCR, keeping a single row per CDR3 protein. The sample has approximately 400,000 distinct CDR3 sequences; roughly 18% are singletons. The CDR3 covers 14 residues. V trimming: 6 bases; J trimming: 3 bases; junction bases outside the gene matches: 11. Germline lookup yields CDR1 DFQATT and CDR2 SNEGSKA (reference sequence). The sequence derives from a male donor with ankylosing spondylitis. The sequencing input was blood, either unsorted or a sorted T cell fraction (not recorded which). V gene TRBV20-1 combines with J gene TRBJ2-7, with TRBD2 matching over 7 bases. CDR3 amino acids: CSAQYPSGNYEQYF. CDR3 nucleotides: TGCAGTGCCCAGTACCCTAGCGGAAACTACGAGCAGTACTTC.